One and the same sample provided the 30 T cell receptor beta chains below, sequenced in a study of Graves' ophthalmopathy and Graves' hyperthyroidism. The sequenced template was RNA, covering the TCR beta CDR3 region. First-round RT-PCR used HTBI primers; second-round multiplex PCR followed. TCRdb re-derived calls from the multiplex PCR reads in MiXCR, one entry per CDR3 protein. The table shows around 1,000,000 distinct CDR3 sequences, with around a third occurring only once. The specimen sequenced was peripheral blood or thyroid tissue (not recorded which). These receptors originate from an adult man with Graves' hyperthyroidism.

This rearrangement joins TRBV27 to TRBJ1-2, with 7 bases fitting TRBD1. The CDR3 runs 13 residues. Per germline, CDR1 MNHEY and CDR2 SMNVEV (reference sequence). The J segment lost 9 bases and the V segment lost 3 bases, leaving 7 bases of the junction unmatched. The CDR3 DNA reads TGTGCCAGCAGTTTGCATACGACAGGGAGCTACACCTTC. Protein sequence: CASSLHTTGSYTF.

Many counts were recorded for this clonotype. V and J are TRBV29-1 and TRBJ1-2; no reliable D call. This CDR3 has 11 amino acids. CDR1 and CDR2 (germline): SQVTM, ANQGSEA. The germline V and J ends were trimmed by 3 bases and 1 base, with 3 bases remaining between them. The CDR3 DNA reads TGCAGCGTTGAGGGTAACTATGGCTACACCTTC. It is translated as CSVEGNYGYTF.

In this sample, this clonotype turned up many times. The rearrangement uses TRBV6-2 or TRBV6-3 and TRBJ2-5; D remains unclear. V lost 4 bases to trimming and J lost 14 bases, with 17 bases between them. The germline V gene has CDR1 MNHEY and CDR2 SVGEGT. This CDR3 contains 12 residues. The CDR3 nucleotides read TGTGCCAGCAGTTCGGTTTTCTATGGAACTTACTTC. Translation: CASSSVFYGTYF.

This clonotype was seen just once. A single base separates this from a much larger clone, so it may be a read error. The chain links TRBV6-6 to TRBJ1-6, with 9 bases aligning to TRBD1. Germline-derived CDR1 and CDR2 are MNHNY and SVGAGI (reference sequence). CDR3 size: 14 residues. The trim removed 6 bases at V and 9 bases at J, leaving 6 bases unmatched. Written as DNA, the CDR3 is TGTGCCAGCAGAACCAGGACAGGGGTTTCACCCCTCCACTTT. Its translation: CASRTRTGVSPLHF.

The chain joins TRBV7-3 to TRBJ2-5; D call uncertain. The CDR3 has 14 amino acids. Germline V gene lookup returns CDR1 SGHTA and CDR2 FQGTGA. The germline V and J ends were trimmed by 1 base and 1 base, with 7 bases remaining between them. DNA of the CDR3: TGTGCCAGCAGCTTAAACCCCAGCCAAGAGACCCAGTACTTC. Translating gives CASSLNPSQETQYF. Based on the CDR3 plus reference TRBV7-3 and TRBJ2-5, the full variable domain is GAGVSQTPSNKVTEKGKYVELRCDPISGHTALYWYRQSLGQGPEFLIYFQGTGAADDSGLPNDRFFAVRPEGSVSTLKIQRTERGDSAVYLCASSLNPSQETQYFGPGTRLLVL.

This clonotype was detected many times. The chain uses TRBV5-6 and TRBJ1-5, with D maybe TRBD1 (5 bases). Trimming cost V 3 bases and J 0 bases, with 13 bases left between them. The length of the CDR3 is 16 residues. Germline values: CDR1 SGHDT, CDR2 YYEEEE. The CDR3 coding sequence is TGTGCCAGCAGCTCTTGGGGGAAACCTAGCAATCAGCCCCAGCATTTT. As protein: CASSSWGKPSNQPQHF.

This clonotype was found a few times. This rearrangement joins TRBV6-2 or TRBV6-3 to TRBJ2-2; 10 nucleotides align to TRBD1. V lost 7 bases, J lost 4 bases, and 6 bases stayed unmatched. Germline V lookup: CDR1 MNHEY, CDR2 SVGEGT. The CDR3 runs 15 residues. The CDR3 loop is CASTSGTGVTGELFF. As DNA, the CDR3 is TGTGCCAGCACCTCCGGGACAGGGGTCACCGGGGAGCTGTTTTTT.

The chain joins TRBV2 to TRBJ2-5; the match to TRBD1 covers 8 bases. The CDR3 has 15 amino acids. Germline V lookup: CDR1 SNHLY, CDR2 FYNNEI. Trimming at V came to 6 bases and at J to 4 bases, leaving 10 bases not matched to a gene. The CDR3 is CASSVGQGRGETQYF. CDR3 sequence (DNA): TGTGCCAGCAGCGTAGGACAGGGTAGGGGAGAGACCCAGTACTTC. Drawing the rest from reference TRBV2 and TRBJ2-5, the complete variable domain is EPEVTQTPSHQVTQMGQEVILRCVPISNHLYFYWYRQILGQKVEFLVSFYNNEISEKSEIFDDQFSVERPDGSNFTLKIRSTKLEDSAMYFCASSVGQGRGETQYFGPGTRLLVL.

The V gene is TRBV27, the J gene TRBJ2-7; D unresolved. The CDR3 loop spans 9 amino acids. V was shortened by 6 bases and J by 5 bases, with 2 bases between the two germline ends. Germline V gene sequence: CDR1 MNHEY, CDR2 SMNVEV (reference sequence). In nucleotides, the CDR3 is TGTGCCAGCAGGAACGAGCAGTACTTC. Amino acids: CASRNEQYF.

This clonotype showed up just a few times. The chain couples TRBV12-3 or TRBV12-4 to TRBJ1-4, with 8 positions matching TRBD1. V dropped 6 bases and J dropped 7; count of bases not matched to a gene: 7. The CDR3 is made up of 14 amino acids. CDR3 coding DNA: TGTGCCAGCAGCTCGACAGGGGCTTCTGAAAAACTGTTTTTT. Its protein product is CASSSTGASEKLFF.

The chain is built from TRBV9 and TRBJ1-5; D gene unclear. Trimming left V 4 bases short and J 0 bases short, with 23 bases between. This CDR3 contains 19 residues. Germline CDR1 SGDLS, CDR2 YYNGEE. CDR3 sequence reads: CASSLLLRWADNSNQPQHF. The DNA for the CDR3 is TGTGCCAGCAGCTTGCTCCTTCGTTGGGCAGACAATAGCAATCAGCCCCAGCATTTT.

This clonotype was counted many times. V is TRBV7-6 and J is TRBJ2-2; D is unclear. V lost 5 bases and J 3 bases, leaving 7 bases between the germline ends. Germline values: CDR1 SGHVS, CDR2 FNYEAQ. The CDR3 has 13 amino acids. As DNA, the CDR3 is TGTGCCAGCAGCGTAAGATACACCGGGGAGCTGTTTTTT. It codes for CASSVRYTGELFF.

This clonotype came up many times. A junction end diverges from the germline sequence, so it may reflect a read error. V is TRBV5-1 and J is TRBJ1-1; 7 bases are a match to TRBD1. Germline CDR1 reads SGHRS; CDR2 reads YFSETQ. This CDR3 has 14 amino acids. Written as DNA, the CDR3 is TGCGCCAGCAGCTTTCGACAGGGAGGCACTGAAACTTTCTTT. It translates to CASSFRQGGTETFF.

The J gene is TRBJ2-2, the V gene TRBV29-1; D not resolved. The V gene's germline CDR1 is SQVTM and CDR2 ANQGSEA. CDR3 length: 14 residues. The ends were cut back, 3 bases at V and 3 bases at J, with 11 bases in the middle. The CDR3 DNA sequence: TGCAGCGTTGATGGGGTTTGGGACACCGGGGAGCTGTTTTTT. It specifies CSVDGVWDTGELFF.

This clonotype came up many times. The chain uses TRBV25-1 and TRBJ2-2, with 8 bases identical to TRBD2. The CDR3 covers 18 residues. After removal of 4 bases from V and 1 base from J, the junction contained 11 bases not matched to a gene. In germline, CDR1 is MGHDK, CDR2 SYGVNS. CDR3 protein: CASSGSWTSPRNTGELFF. CDR3 DNA sequence: TGTGCCAGCAGTGGAAGCTGGACTAGCCCAAGGAACACCGGGGAGCTGTTTTTT.

The CDR3 protein is CASSLTSARQYF. The CDR3 DNA is TGTGCCAGCAGTTTAACTAGCGCTCGGCAGTACTTC. The chain recombines TRBV28 with TRBJ2-7; 7 bases are shared with TRBD2. In germline, CDR1 is MDHEN, CDR2 SYDVKM. The length of the CDR3 is 12 residues. J was trimmed by 9 bases and V by 2 bases; bases with no gene match: 4.

This clonotype was detected ten times or more. One end of the junction is discordant with germline, which a read error may explain. V usage is TRBV12-3 or TRBV12-4 and J usage is TRBJ1-5; TRBD1 might be the D (5 bases). The CDR3 runs to 13 residues. CDR3 protein: CASSSGSNQPQHF. In DNA, the CDR3 is TGCGCCAGCAGCTCAGGGAGCAATCAGCCCCAGCATTTT.

J is TRBJ2-7 and V is TRBV2; 10 bases are shared with TRBD2. CDR3 length: 13 residues. With 1 base clipped from V and 6 bases from J, the junction kept 0 bases outside the gene matches. Germline CDR1 and CDR2: SNHLY and FYNNEI. In DNA form, the CDR3 reads TGTGCCAGCAGTGAAGAGCGGGAGGGCGAGCAGTACTTC. Its protein product is CASSEEREGEQYF. Drawing the rest from reference TRBV2 and TRBJ2-7, the complete variable domain is EPEVTQTPSHQVTQMGQEVILRCVPISNHLYFYWYRQILGQKVEFLVSFYNNEISEKSEIFDDQFSVERPDGSNFTLKIRSTKLEDSAMYFCASSEEREGEQYFGPGTRLTVT.

On this clonotype: A far larger clone is only one base removed, so a read error is likely. The chain uses TRBV7-9 and TRBJ2-7; maybe TRBD1 (5 bases). The CDR3 runs to 13 residues. Germline CDR1 is SEHNR and CDR2 is FQNEAQ (reference sequence). CDR3 amino acids: CASSRGDSDEQYF. CDR3 nucleotides: TGTGCCAGCAGCAGGGGTGACTCCGACGAGCAGTACTTC. Full variable domain (rest looked up from reference TRBV7-9 and TRBJ2-7): DTGVSQNPRHKITKRGQNVTFRCDPISEHNRLYWYRQTLGQGPEFLTYFQNEAQLEKSRLLSDRFSAERPKGSFSTLEIQRTEQGDSAMYLCASSRGDSDEQYFGPGTRLTVT.

Ten or more counts support this clonotype. The chain recombines TRBV5-6 with TRBJ2-7, with 7 nucleotides matching TRBD1. Germline assignment: CDR1 SGHDT and CDR2 YYEEEE. The CDR3 has 15 residues. Unmatched junction bases numbered 8, after V lost 3 bases and J lost 2 bases. The CDR3 loop reads CASSSAGQVAYEQYF. CDR3 DNA: TGTGCCAGCAGCTCCGCCGGACAGGTCGCCTACGAGCAGTACTTC.

In this sample, this clonotype turned up once. The V call is TRBV19, the J call TRBJ2-7; 13 bases align to TRBD2. The germline CDR1 and CDR2 sequences are LNHDA and SQIVND (reference sequence). CDR3 size: 13 residues. Trimming removed 10 bases from V and 6 bases from J; junction bases left unmatched: 6. The CDR3 bases are TGTGCCACCAGGACTAGCGGGAGCTCCGAGCAGTACTTC. Translating gives CATRTSGSSEQYF.

With respect to this clonotype: This may stem from a read error, because a much larger clone lies one nucleotide away. V is TRBV7-2 and J is TRBJ2-2, with D perhaps given as TRBD1 or TRBD2 (5 bases each). The V and J ends lost 6 bases and 4 bases respectively, with 15 bases between them. Germline V gene lookup returns CDR1 SGHTA and CDR2 FQGNSA. The CDR3 is made up of 15 amino acids. The CDR3 loop reads CASSDWGSSTGELFF. The CDR3 DNA is TGTGCCAGCAGTGACTGGGGGTCGAGCACCGGGGAGCTGTTTTTT.

This chain uses TRBV7-2 with TRBJ2-2; TRBD2 might be the D (6 bases). V was cut by 2 bases and J by 2 bases, with 12 bases left in between. Looked up from germline, CDR1 is SGHTA and CDR2 is FQGNSA. The CDR3 has 16 residues. CDR3 residues: CASSLIPGLNTGELFF. The CDR3 DNA reads as TGTGCCAGCAGCTTAATCCCGGGACTTAACACCGGGGAGCTGTTTTTT.

The rearrangement links TRBV29-1 to TRBJ2-3; no clear D gene. The CDR3 runs 11 residues. V lost 3 bases and J lost 7, with 8 bases in between. CDR1 and CDR2 (germline): SQVTM, ANQGSEA. CDR3 bases: TGCAGCGTTGATGCTTCGAATACGCAGTATTTT. It is translated as CSVDASNTQYF.

V is TRBV7-2 and J is TRBJ1-6; weak D call: TRBD1 (5 bases). V lost 2 bases to trimming and J lost 6 bases, with 14 bases between them. The germline gives CDR1 SGHTA, CDR2 FQGNSA. CDR3 length equals 16 residues. The CDR3 reads CASSLQGRSPNSPLHF. CDR3 coding DNA: TGTGCCAGCAGCTTACAGGGTCGGTCACCTAATTCACCCCTCCACTTT.

Many counts were recorded for this clonotype. The gene calls are TRBV5-1 and TRBJ2-5, with a possible D match to TRBD1 (5 bases). Per the germline V gene, CDR1 is SGHRS and CDR2 is YFSETQ. V lost 0 bases to trimming and J lost 2 bases, with 8 bases between them. This CDR3 has 14 amino acids. In DNA, the CDR3 is TGCGCCAGCAGCTTGGGGTACAGGCAAGAGACCCAGTACTTC. As protein: CASSLGYRQETQYF.

This clonotype appeared many times. This rearrangement joins TRBV15 to TRBJ2-2; no clear D. Germline CDR1 and CDR2: LNHNV and YYDKDF (reference sequence). Trimming left V 6 bases short and J 6 bases short, with 8 bases between. The CDR3 is made up of 12 amino acids. CDR3 DNA: TGTGCCACCAGTACGGGTGCCGGGGAGCTGTTTTTT. It encodes CATSTGAGELFF.

This clonotype was counted at least ten times. The chain combines TRBV10-3 with TRBJ1-4, with 7 bases aligning to TRBD1. CDR1 is ENHRY and CDR2 is SYGVKD in the germline V gene. CDR3 length: 13 residues. V was pared by 7 bases and J by 7 bases, with 6 bases of the junction left unmatched. The CDR3 region has the DNA TGTGCCATCAAGAACCGGGACAGTGAAAAACTGTTTTTT. This gives the protein CAIKNRDSEKLFF.

Worth noting for this clonotype: A much larger clone differs from this one at a single base, so this may be a read error. The chain carries TRBV19 and TRBJ2-5; no reliable D call. Germline V lookup: CDR1 LNHDA, CDR2 SQIVND (reference sequence). The V end was cut by 5 bases, the J end by 5 bases, with 12 bases between. The CDR3 extends over 13 amino acids. This CDR3 is CASSELSRETQYF. CDR3 coding DNA: TGTGCCAGTAGTGAGTTGTCACGGGAGACCCAGTACTTC.

The chain employs TRBV20-1 and TRBJ1-5, with D tentatively TRBD1 (5 bases). In germline, CDR1 is DFQATT, CDR2 SNEGSKA (reference sequence). Between the trimmed V and J ends, which lost 7 bases and 4 bases, there was a span of 29 bases. The CDR3 consists of 18 residues. The CDR3 here is CSVARLGVDGIGNQPQHF. In DNA, the CDR3 is TGCAGTGTGGCTAGATTAGGGGTGGATGGTATCGGTAATCAGCCCCAGCATTTT.